This is a list of T cell receptor beta chains from one sample in a study of breast tumors, draining lymph nodes, adjacent tissues. TCRdb ran MiXCR on the multiplex PCR reads and lists one entry per CDR3 protein. The sample yields 150,000 to 200,000 distinct CDR3 sequences, about 33% seen once. The specimen was axillary lymph node tissue. The receptor source for this set is a female donor with breast cancer. Some clones in this sample may be carry-over from other donors' samples. CDR3s include the opening cysteine and the closing phenylalanine or tryptophan. Each record gives: clone size, J gene, V gene, D gene, CDR3 protein, CDR3 DNA. The D gene is left open where the match is weak. Clone size, where shown, is once, few, many, or a class for clones that have expanded.

clone size: few; J gene: TRBJ1-2; V gene: TRBV28; D gene: TRBD1; CDR3 protein: CASRPGQFYGYTF; CDR3 DNA: TGTGCCAGCAGACCGGGACAGTTCTATGGCTACACCTTC
clone size: .; J gene: TRBJ1-1; V gene: TRBV4-2; D gene: .; CDR3 protein: CASSWGTEAFF; CDR3 DNA: TGTGCCAGCTCCTGGGGTACTGAAGCTTTCTTT
clone size: .; J gene: TRBJ2-7; V gene: TRBV24-1; D gene: TRBD2; CDR3 protein: CAAAGTSGYEQYF; CDR3 DNA: TGTGCCGCTGCCGGGACTAGCGGCTACGAGCAGTACTTC
clone size: many; J gene: TRBJ2-1; V gene: TRBV13; D gene: .; CDR3 protein: CASSLPSGQYNEQFF; CDR3 DNA: TGTGCCAGCAGCTTACCCTCTGGACAGTACAATGAGCAGTTCTTC
clone size: .; J gene: TRBJ2-2; V gene: TRBV25-1; D gene: TRBD2; CDR3 protein: CASSPRGGYGGELFF; CDR3 DNA: TGTGCCAGCAGCCCCCGGGGGGGGTATGGCGGGGAGCTGTTTTTT
clone size: .; J gene: TRBJ2-1; V gene: TRBV11-3; D gene: .; CDR3 protein: CACSLEPAAALYNEQFF; CDR3 DNA: TGTGCCTGCAGCTTAGAGCCCGCAGCGGCTCTCTACAATGAGCAGTTCTTC
clone size: .; J gene: TRBJ2-3; V gene: TRBV28; D gene: TRBD2; CDR3 protein: CASSLGTSGSSDTQYF; CDR3 DNA: TGTGCCAGCAGTTTAGGGACTAGCGGGAGTTCAGATACGCAGTATTTT
clone size: once; J gene: TRBJ2-2; V gene: TRBV12-3/TRBV12-4; D gene: TRBD2; CDR3 protein: CASRNRTRGRAPRPNTGELFF; CDR3 DNA: TGTGCCAGCAGAAACAGGACTAGAGGGAGAGCGCCCAGACCGAACACCGGGGAGCTGTTTTTT
clone size: .; J gene: TRBJ1-1; V gene: TRBV9; D gene: .; CDR3 protein: CASSGDLNTEAFF; CDR3 DNA: TGTGCCAGCAGCGGAGACCTTAACACTGAAGCTTTCTTT
clone size: many; J gene: TRBJ2-1; V gene: TRBV29-1; D gene: .; CDR3 protein: CSVAGTGNEQFF; CDR3 DNA: TGCAGCGTTGCCGGGACGGGTAATGAGCAGTTCTTC
clone size: few; J gene: TRBJ2-7; V gene: TRBV6-5; D gene: .; CDR3 protein: CASSYGQDPYEQYF; CDR3 DNA: TGTGCCAGCAGTTACGGGCAGGACCCCTACGAGCAGTACTTC
clone size: .; J gene: TRBJ1-5; V gene: TRBV5-5; D gene: .; CDR3 protein: CASSLEPAGVGQPQHF; CDR3 DNA: TGCGCCAGCAGCTTGGAGCCAGCGGGGGTTGGACAGCCCCAGCATTTT
clone size: once; J gene: TRBJ1-3; V gene: TRBV7-9; D gene: .; CDR3 protein: CASSFPPRGSTIYF; CDR3 DNA: TGTGCCAGCAGCTTCCCCCCGCGGGGTAGCACCATATATTTT
clone size: .; J gene: TRBJ2-5; V gene: TRBV6-5; D gene: .; CDR3 protein: CASSSSRTAQETQYF; CDR3 DNA: TGTGCCAGCAGTTCGTCCAGGACAGCACAAGAGACCCAGTACTTC
clone size: many; J gene: TRBJ1-2; V gene: TRBV6-1; D gene: TRBD1; CDR3 protein: CASSDARGQGRNGYTF; CDR3 DNA: TGTGCCAGCAGTGATGCTAGGGGACAGGGGAGGAATGGCTACACCTTC
clone size: many; J gene: TRBJ2-7; V gene: TRBV20-1; D gene: TRBD2; CDR3 protein: CSARDGLAGGGEQYF; CDR3 DNA: TGCAGTGCTAGAGACGGACTAGCGGGAGGTGGCGAGCAGTACTTC
clone size: many; J gene: TRBJ2-1; V gene: TRBV4-1; D gene: .; CDR3 protein: CASSQGHFGTPSYNEQFF; CDR3 DNA: TGCGCCAGCAGCCAAGGCCATTTCGGGACTCCCTCCTACAATGAGCAGTTCTTC
clone size: .; J gene: TRBJ1-5; V gene: TRBV19; D gene: .; CDR3 protein: CASSRVGVGKPQHF; CDR3 DNA: TGTGCCAGTAGTAGGGTGGGGGTGGGGAAACCCCAGCATTTT
clone size: .; J gene: TRBJ2-3; V gene: TRBV4-1; D gene: .; CDR3 protein: CASSLWGRGDTQYF; CDR3 DNA: TGCGCCAGCAGCCTCTGGGGTAGAGGAGATACGCAGTATTTT
clone size: .; J gene: TRBJ2-3; V gene: TRBV20-1; D gene: .; CDR3 protein: CSARGYIGLTVDEQYF; CDR3 DNA: TGCAGTGCTAGAGGGTATATAGGACTAACCGTGGATGAGCAGTATTTT
clone size: .; J gene: TRBJ1-5; V gene: TRBV3-1; D gene: .; CDR3 protein: CASSPYLFSRDRDQPQHF; CDR3 DNA: TGTGCCAGCAGCCCTTACCTCTTCTCCCGGGACCGGGATCAGCCCCAGCATTTT
clone size: many; J gene: TRBJ2-3; V gene: TRBV7-9; D gene: .; CDR3 protein: CASSFFTGNTDTQYF; CDR3 DNA: TGTGCCAGCAGCTTTTTCACGGGTAACACAGATACGCAGTATTTT
clone size: .; J gene: TRBJ2-3; V gene: TRBV20-1; D gene: .; CDR3 protein: CSARRQGAASGGGYTDTQYF; CDR3 DNA: TGCAGTGCTAGACGACAGGGCGCTGCCTCCGGGGGGGGTTACACAGATACGCAGTATTTT
clone size: once; J gene: TRBJ1-1; V gene: TRBV4-1; D gene: .; CDR3 protein: CASSQFVKATEAFF; CDR3 DNA: TGCGCCAGCAGCCAATTCGTCAAGGCCACTGAAGCTTTCTTT
clone size: many; J gene: TRBJ1-2; V gene: TRBV19; D gene: .; CDR3 protein: CASSMRGLRPENGYTF; CDR3 DNA: TGTGCCAGTAGTATGAGGGGACTAAGACCCGAAAATGGCTACACCTTC
clone size: .; J gene: TRBJ1-1; V gene: TRBV15; D gene: TRBD1; CDR3 protein: CATSTPPGQGDTEAFF; CDR3 DNA: TGTGCCACCAGCACACCTCCGGGACAGGGGGACACTGAAGCTTTCTTT
clone size: many; J gene: TRBJ2-7; V gene: TRBV12-3/TRBV12-4; D gene: .; CDR3 protein: CASSLGRVEQYF; CDR3 DNA: TGTGCCAGCAGCCTTGGACGGGTCGAGCAGTACTTC
clone size: many; J gene: TRBJ1-5; V gene: TRBV6-5; D gene: TRBD1; CDR3 protein: CASSYDRAKQPQHF; CDR3 DNA: TGTGCCAGCAGTTACGACAGGGCTAAACAGCCCCAGCATTTT
clone size: medium-sized; J gene: TRBJ2-7; V gene: TRBV9; D gene: TRBD2; CDR3 protein: CASSVGLGLAGTYEQYF; CDR3 DNA: TGTGCCAGCAGCGTAGGGCTGGGACTAGCGGGCACCTACGAGCAGTACTTC
clone size: many; J gene: TRBJ2-7; V gene: TRBV9; D gene: TRBD1; CDR3 protein: CASSDSPGQGATYEQYF; CDR3 DNA: TGTGCCAGCAGCGATAGCCCTGGACAGGGGGCCACCTACGAGCAGTACTTC
clone size: many; J gene: TRBJ2-2; V gene: TRBV24-1; D gene: .; CDR3 protein: CATSDLGTGELFF; CDR3 DNA: TGTGCCACCAGTGATTTGGGTACCGGGGAGCTGTTTTTT